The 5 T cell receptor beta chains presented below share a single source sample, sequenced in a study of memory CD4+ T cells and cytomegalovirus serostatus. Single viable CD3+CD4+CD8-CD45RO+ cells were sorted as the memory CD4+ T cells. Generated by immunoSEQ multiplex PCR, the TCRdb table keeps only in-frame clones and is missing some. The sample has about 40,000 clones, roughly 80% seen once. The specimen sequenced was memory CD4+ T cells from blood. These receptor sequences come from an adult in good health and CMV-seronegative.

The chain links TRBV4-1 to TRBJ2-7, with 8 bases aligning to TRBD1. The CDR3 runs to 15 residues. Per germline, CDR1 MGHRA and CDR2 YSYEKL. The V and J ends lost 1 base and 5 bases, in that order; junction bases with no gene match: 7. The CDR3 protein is CASSQAGAGGHEQYF. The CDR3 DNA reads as TGCGCCAGCAGCCAAGCAGGGGCAGGGGGCCACGAGCAGTACTTC.

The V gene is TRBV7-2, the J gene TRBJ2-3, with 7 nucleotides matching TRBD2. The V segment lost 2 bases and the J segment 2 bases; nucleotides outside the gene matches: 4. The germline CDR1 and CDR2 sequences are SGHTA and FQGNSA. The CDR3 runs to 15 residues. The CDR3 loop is CASSLRGDATDTQYF. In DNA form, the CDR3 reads TGTGCCAGCAGCTTACGGGGGGACGCCACAGATACGCAGTATTTT.

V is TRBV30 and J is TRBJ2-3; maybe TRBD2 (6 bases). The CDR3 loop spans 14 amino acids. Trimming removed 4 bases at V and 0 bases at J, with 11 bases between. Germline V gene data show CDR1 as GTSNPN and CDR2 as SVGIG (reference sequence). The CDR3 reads CAWTSSGSTDTQYF. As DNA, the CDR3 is TGTGCCTGGACCTCAAGCGGGAGCACAGATACGCAGTATTTT. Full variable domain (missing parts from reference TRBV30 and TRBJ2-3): SQTIHQWPATLVQPVGSPLSLECTVEGTSNPNLYWYRQAAGRGLQLLFYSVGIGQISSEVPQNLSASRPQDRQFILSSKKLLLSDSGFYLCAWTSSGSTDTQYFGPGTRLTVL.

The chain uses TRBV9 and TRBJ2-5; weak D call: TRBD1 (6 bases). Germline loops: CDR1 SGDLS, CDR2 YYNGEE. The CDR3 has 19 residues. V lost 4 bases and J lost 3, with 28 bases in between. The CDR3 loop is CASSPGPARSADREETQYF. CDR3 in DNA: TGTGCCAGCAGCCCCGGTCCCGCCCGATCCGCGGACAGAGAAGAGACCCAGTACTTC.

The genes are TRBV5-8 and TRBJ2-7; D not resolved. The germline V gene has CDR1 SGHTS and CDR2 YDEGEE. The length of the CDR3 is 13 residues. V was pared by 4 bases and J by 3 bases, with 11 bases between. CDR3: CASSRTGSYEQYF. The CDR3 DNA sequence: TGTGCCAGCAGCCGGACGGGCAGCTACGAGCAGTACTTC.